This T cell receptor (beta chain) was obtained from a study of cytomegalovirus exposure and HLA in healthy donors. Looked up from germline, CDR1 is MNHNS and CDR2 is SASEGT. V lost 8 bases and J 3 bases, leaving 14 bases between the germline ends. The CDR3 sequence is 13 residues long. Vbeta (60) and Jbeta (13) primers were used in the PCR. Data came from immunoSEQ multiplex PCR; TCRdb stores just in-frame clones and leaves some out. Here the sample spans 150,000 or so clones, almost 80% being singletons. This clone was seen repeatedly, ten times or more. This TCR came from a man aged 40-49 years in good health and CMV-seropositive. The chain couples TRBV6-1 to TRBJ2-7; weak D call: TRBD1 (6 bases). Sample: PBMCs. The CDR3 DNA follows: TGTGCCAGCTCTGCCGGGACAAGCTACGAGCAGTACTTC. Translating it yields CASSAGTSYEQYF.